One TCR beta chain is described in this entry. Its antigen target is currently unknown. No base qualities exist here, and no much larger clone lies one base off it. The donors were under 40 Caucasian individuals from Russia, aged 6 to 90 years, who were systemically healthy. Each donor gave roughly 11 milliliters of peripheral blood, drawn into EDTA-treated Vacutainer tubes. Ficoll-Paque density-gradient centrifugation was used to isolate PBMCs, with at least 6.5 million obtained per sample. Trizol reagent was used to extract total RNA from the PBMCs, yielding at least 5.5 micrograms per sample. Naive CD45RAhigh/CD27high T cell percentages were measured by flow cytometry on a PBMC aliquot from every donor. The junction shows trimming of 5 bases on V and 11 bases on J, and the gene matches do not reach 19 bases of it. The CDR3 holds 16 amino acids from the cysteine to the phenylalanine. Only the CDR3 portion is preserved as DNA: 48 bases, with reading frame beginning at the first base. Via the germline V gene, CDR1 is KGHDR and CDR2 SFDVKD.

The library came from 5' RACE. These reads were obtained on an Illumina HiSeq 2500. The second PCR ran for roughly 7 to 11 cycles and used a J-beta primer mix along with a sample-barcoded 5' primer. A unique molecular identifier was introduced onto each TCR beta cDNA molecule by a template-switch 5' adaptor carrying 12 random nucleotides. Each sample yielded at least 2.5 million CDR3-containing paired-end reads. The Mint cDNA synthesis kit, primed by a TRBC-specific oligonucleotide, was used to synthesize first-strand cDNA from all RNA. Following uracil-DNA glycosylase treatment, all cDNA underwent a first 18-cycle PCR with the universal primers M1SS and BC2_uni_R. As for the original processing: For normalization, 1 million high-quality reads were randomly selected from each sample, with every read carrying a distinct molecular identifier. Reads sharing molecular identifiers were discarded rather than binned into consensus sequences. MiTCR, set to a Q25 quality threshold and the strictest error-elimination algorithm, was used for CDR3 identification, clonotype clustering and error correction. A nonparametric unseen species model with Euler transformation was used to estimate lower-bound total TCR beta diversity. TCRdb itself trimmed the public reads at Q25 with fastp, ran MiXCR and retained productive beta chains. Here each entry gathers all rows of one CDR3 protein and keeps the most common genes and DNA. The V and J calls reflect TCRdb's pipeline rather than the authors' work. This sample holds some 930,000 distinct CDR3 sequences; almost 30% were observed only once. The ten top clones hold about 9.4% of the sample.

The data stem from a study of blood T cells in healthy people across ages (dated by TCRdb to between 2014 and 2016). Study-wide context: In model experiments, template switching captured roughly one uniquely barcoded TCR beta cDNA molecule for every two T cells. Age-related changes in TCR beta repertoire diversity were measured in the study by deep sequencing normalized with unique cDNA molecular identifiers. The donors were divided into four age groups: young (average around 15 years), middle-aged (around 37), aged (about 60) and long-lived (82). Using the same blood draw, the study looked at two additional independent replicas of 1 million unique cDNA reads for two donors, one aged 18 to 30 and the other aged 80 or older.

Broader findings and caveats from the paper: Compared with the aged group, more naive CD4+ T cells, fewer expanded clones and increased TCR diversity were shown by the long-lived group, suggesting age selection. Donor CMV infection status was unknown, potentially confounding age-related changes in expanded clonotypes. Estimates of total diversity based on one million sequenced T cells were regarded as lower bounds and as underestimates. Observed TCR beta diversity correlated strongly with the percentage of naive T cells measured by flow cytometry. Conclusive comparison of naive and antigen-experienced compartments was prevented by the profiling of bulk unsorted PBMCs. Observed TCR beta diversity per million T cells fell roughly linearly with age, and a significant reduction was already apparent by age roughly 40.

The sample was also reused in another study, on T cells of mothers and their children. The second study reports: The donors were nine systemically healthy Caucasian individuals, made up of three mothers and their six children. cDNA synthesis consumed the entire amount of extracted RNA, loaded at approximately 1.5 ug RNA in each 15 ul reaction. Sample barcodes and 2-4 random nucleotides were added via the M1S primer in the second PCR. Over 9.5 million TCR beta CDR3 reads were obtained for each mother, and about 3 million reads were obtained for each child. In both related and unrelated pairs, thymic selection shapes the output of TCR recombination in a similar way, with inherited differences having only a minor effect. Normalized repertoire overlap was always slightly but never significantly higher in related than unrelated mother-child pairs. No persistent microchimeric T cell clones were detected, at a sensitivity of roughly 100 clones per million clonotypes. In the study, deep NGS was used to compare the TCR beta repertoires of mothers and children, and features distinguishing related mother-child pairs from unrelated individuals were sought. On average, the children were around 11 +/- 4 years old, while the mothers were roughly 40 +/- 4 years old. Libraries were sequenced on Illumina HiSeq 2000 with 100+100 nt paired-end reads after adapter ligation with NEBNext reagents. To avoid cross-contamination, the mother libraries and the child libraries were prepared a month apart and sequenced in separate runs. For each donor, between 500,000 and 2,000,000 distinct TCR beta clonotypes were identified. Naive TCR beta clonotypes were estimated from low-frequency clonotypes matched to each donor's FACS-determined naive share, without sorting.

The source is a woman between 40 and 55 years old in good health. The chain was built from TRBV24-1 and TRBJ2-5; 7 bases in the middle match TRBD1. Sequencing input: blood. The nucleotide sequence is given as TGTGCCACCAGTGGTGCCCGGGACAGCGAAATCAATGAGCAGTACTTC. This translates into CATSGARDSEINEQYF.